This T cell receptor (beta chain) emerged from a study of PD-1 blockade in classical Hodgkin lymphoma. Findings and caveats of the study: Possibly reflecting disease activity or prior therapy, repertoire differences have causes that remain undefined.

The time point is: newly diagnosed, previously untreated cHL patient sample. Thawed PBMCs were the source of CD8+ T cells, obtained through magnetic negative selection. Only one count was recorded for this clone. What it recognizes is unknown. Profiled with immunoSEQ multiplex PCR; TCRdb holds only in-frame clones, not every one. The table shows some 5,000 clones, with roughly nine tenths occurring only once. The receptor was isolated from a human donor with classical Hodgkin lymphoma. The sample was CD8+ T cells from blood.

The chain's CDR3 is CASSSSGDASSYEQYF. CDR3 nucleotide sequence: TGTGCCAGCTCGTCGTCTGGGGACGCGAGCTCCTACGAGCAGTACTTC. The chain uses TRBV18 and TRBJ2-7; D possibly matches TRBD1 or TRBD2 (5 bases each). V gave up 6 bases and J gave up 0 bases, with 18 bases separating them. The germline CDR1 and CDR2 sequences are KGHSH and LQKENI. The CDR3 has 16 residues.